The sequence of this T cell receptor beta chain was determined in a study of blood T cells in healthy people across ages. There are 15 residues in the CDR3. Germline V CDR1 and CDR2: MDHEN, SYDVKM. V gave up 3 bases and J gave up 12 bases; unmatched junction bases: 10. The table lists this clonotype with many counts. A sample-barcoded 5' primer and a J-beta primer mix were used in a second PCR of roughly 7 to 11 cycles. Using its own MiXCR run on the 5' RACE reads, TCRdb lists one record per CDR3 protein. The table lists around 280,000 distinct CDR3 sequences, around 29% of them singletons. The sample consisted of blood. This receptor was obtained from a woman aged 70-85 years in good health. The genes are TRBV28 and TRBJ2-1; 11 bases map to TRBD2. The CDR3 bases are TGTGCCAGCAGTTTTAGCGGGAGGGGCGAGAAAGGGCAGTTCTTC. Its translation is CASSFSGRGEKGQFF.